This T cell receptor beta chain was sequenced in a study of metastatic and nonmetastatic thyroid tumors. Study background: Malignant thyroid and benign thyroid patients provided blood and tumor or nodule tissue whose repertoires were compared. Study-level results: A significant increase in TCR beta diversity was reportedly seen in malignant thyroid tumors relative to benign nodules, in blood and tumor.

This clone has a count of ten or more. Its cognate antigen is unknown. No treatment had been given to any patient before thyroid surgery. Per the original data handling: What underpinned the distant-metastasis classifier for papillary thyroid cancer was the set of CDR3 differences across clinicopathological groups. TCRdb used MiXCR to call clones anew from the PCR reads. For this entry, the V and J calls and clone size follow TCRdb and not the study's own pipeline. This sample has 20,000 to 25,000 clones, with around 10% found just once. Germline CDR1 GTSNPN, CDR2 SVGIG (reference sequence). V gave up 5 bases and J gave up 8 bases, with 21 bases separating them. The length of the CDR3 is 15 residues.

The sequenced material came from blood. The receptor's source is a female donor with papillary thyroid cancer or a benign thyroid nodule (not recorded which). Some clones in this sample may be carry-over from other donors' samples. The rearrangement links TRBV30 to TRBJ2-2; D is possibly TRBD1 or TRBD2 (6 bases each). CDR3 residues: CAWAPVGGATGELFF. The CDR3 nucleotides read TGTGCCTGGGCCCCTGTGGGGGGCGCTACGGGGGAGCTGTTTTTT.